A selection of T cell receptor beta chains follows, all from one sample in a study of T-cell reconstitution after alpha-beta-depleted transplantation in children. MiXCR was run by TCRdb on the PCR reads, yielding one entry per CDR3 protein. The sample includes some 220,000 distinct CDR3 sequences, about a tenth of them seen just once. Sample: PBMCs, taken before TCRalphabeta/CD19-depleted stem cell transplant. Receptor source: a child younger than two with acute myeloid leukemia, due to receive a stem cell transplant. The CDR3 runs from the conserved cysteine through the conserved F or W. Fields, in order: D gene, clone size, J gene, V gene, CDR3 DNA, CDR3 protein. A D gene is named only where the DNA matches it firmly. Size tells how often a clone was seen (once, few, many) or the class of an expanded clone, and some rows leave it out.

d_gene: -
abundance: -
j_gene: TRBJ2-7
v_gene: TRBV7-8
CDR3nt: TGTGCCAGCAGCTTAGAGACGGGACCCTTCTCCTACGAGCAGTACTTC
CDR3aa: CASSLETGPFSYEQYF

d_gene: -
abundance: many
j_gene: TRBJ2-2
v_gene: TRBV24-1
CDR3nt: TGTGCCTCGGGACACCTGAACACCGGGGAGCTGTTTTTT
CDR3aa: CASGHLNTGELFF

d_gene: TRBD2
abundance: many
j_gene: TRBJ2-2
v_gene: TRBV29-1
CDR3nt: TGCAGCGTTGAGCAAGCGGGGGACTCCAACACCGGGGAGCTGTTTTTT
CDR3aa: CSVEQAGDSNTGELFF

d_gene: TRBD2
abundance: many
j_gene: TRBJ2-3
v_gene: TRBV7-2
CDR3nt: TGTGCCAGCAGCCCTCGGGACTACACAGATACGCAGTATTTT
CDR3aa: CASSPRDYTDTQYF

d_gene: -
abundance: few
j_gene: TRBJ1-4
v_gene: TRBV11-2
CDR3nt: TGTACCAGCCGACGACAGGACGCAACTAATGAAAAACTGTTTTTT
CDR3aa: CTSRRQDATNEKLFF

d_gene: -
abundance: many
j_gene: TRBJ2-2
v_gene: TRBV7-9
CDR3nt: TGTGCCAGATCAAGGGCTGGAGATGTTGGGGAGCTGTTTTTT
CDR3aa: CARSRAGDVGELFF

d_gene: -
abundance: -
j_gene: TRBJ1-5
v_gene: TRBV20-1
CDR3nt: TGCAGTGCTAGCGATAGGGGGGTTAGCAATCAGCCCCAGCATTTT
CDR3aa: CSASDRGVSNQPQHF

d_gene: TRBD1
abundance: many
j_gene: TRBJ2-1
v_gene: TRBV5-1
CDR3nt: TGCGCCAGCAGCAGGGACAGGGGATACTACAATGAGCAGTTCTTC
CDR3aa: CASSRDRGYYNEQFF

d_gene: -
abundance: -
j_gene: TRBJ2-1
v_gene: TRBV30
CDR3nt: TGTGCCTGGAGGCCCCCGCGGCTAGCTAGCTACAATGAGCAGTTCTTC
CDR3aa: CAWRPPRLASYNEQFF

d_gene: TRBD2
abundance: many
j_gene: TRBJ2-1
v_gene: TRBV12-3/TRBV12-4
CDR3nt: TGTGCCAGCATTCCTAGCGGGAGGCCGTACAATGAGCAGTTCTTC
CDR3aa: CASIPSGRPYNEQFF

d_gene: TRBD1
abundance: -
j_gene: TRBJ1-5
v_gene: TRBV2
CDR3nt: TGTGCCTTCATGAAGACAGGGGGCGGCCAGCCCCAGCATTTT
CDR3aa: CAFMKTGGGQPQHF

d_gene: -
abundance: -
j_gene: TRBJ2-7
v_gene: TRBV4-1
CDR3nt: TGCGCCAGCAGCCAAGACCCGAGGGAAGCGAGCGAGCAGTACTTC
CDR3aa: CASSQDPREASEQYF

d_gene: -
abundance: few
j_gene: TRBJ2-5
v_gene: TRBV6-5
CDR3nt: TGTGCCAGCAGTTCGACACAGGGTAGTTTTGAGACCCAGTACTTC
CDR3aa: CASSSTQGSFETQYF

d_gene: TRBD1
abundance: many
j_gene: TRBJ2-3
v_gene: TRBV20-1
CDR3nt: TGCAGCTGGGACAGGGGCACAGATACGCAGTATTTT
CDR3aa: CSWDRGTDTQYF

d_gene: -
abundance: -
j_gene: TRBJ1-3
v_gene: TRBV4-3
CDR3nt: TGCGCCAGCAGCCAAGCAGGGAGCACCATATATTTT
CDR3aa: CASSQAGSTIYF

d_gene: TRBD2
abundance: -
j_gene: TRBJ2-1
v_gene: TRBV20-1
CDR3nt: TGCAGTGCCCCGACTAGCGGGGGCAATGAGCAGTTCTTC
CDR3aa: CSAPTSGGNEQFF

d_gene: TRBD2
abundance: many
j_gene: TRBJ2-1
v_gene: TRBV3-1
CDR3nt: TGTGCCAGCAGCCTCACTAGCGGAGGGGGCAATGAGCAGTTCTTC
CDR3aa: CASSLTSGGGNEQFF

d_gene: -
abundance: many
j_gene: TRBJ2-1
v_gene: TRBV5-1
CDR3nt: TGCGCCAGCAGCTTGAGGTTCCGCTACAATGAGCAGTTCTTC
CDR3aa: CASSLRFRYNEQFF

d_gene: -
abundance: many
j_gene: TRBJ2-5
v_gene: TRBV5-1
CDR3nt: TGCGCCAGCAGCTTGACCGTTCAAGAGACCCAGTACTTC
CDR3aa: CASSLTVQETQYF

d_gene: -
abundance: many
j_gene: TRBJ1-1
v_gene: TRBV20-1
CDR3nt: TGCAGTGCTAGAGATGAAACGCTGAACACTGAAGCTTTCTTT
CDR3aa: CSARDETLNTEAFF